This T cell receptor (beta chain) was captured by sequencing in a study of neoadjuvant nivolumab and ipilimumab in lung cancer. Study results and caveats: Higher pretherapy blood TCR richness went with higher resected-tumor richness.

Method: immunoSEQ multiplex PCR; TCRdb's copy keeps in-frame clones and lacks some. The table records over 25,000 clones, 80% of them present only once. To note about this clone: Its antigen is currently unknown.

Germline V gene data show CDR1 as SGHNT and CDR2 as YYREEE (reference sequence). The CDR3 is made up of 14 amino acids. V was trimmed by 7 bases and J by 1 base, leaving 14 bases between them. The sequence was obtained from an adult with non-small cell lung cancer. The V call is TRBV5-4, the J call TRBJ1-1; no firm D call. The specimen was peripheral blood, collected before neoadjuvant nivolumab, alone or with ipilimumab. In DNA form, the CDR3 reads TGTGCCAGCTCAAAAACAACGGCGAACACTGAAGCTTTCTTT. Its protein product is CASSKTTANTEAFF. Full variable domain (rest looked up from reference TRBV5-4 and TRBJ1-1): ETGVTQSPTHLIKTRGQQVTLRCSSQSGHNTVSWYQQALGQGPQFIFQYYREEENGRGNFPPRFSGLQFPNYSSELNVNALELDDSALYLCASSKTTANTEAFFGQGTRLTVV.